These 6 T cell receptor beta chains were sequenced from one sample in a study of OX40 agonist ivuxolimab in advanced cancers. This table comes from immunoSEQ multiplex PCR, and its TCRdb copy is limited to in-frame clones, with some not included. The sample gives some 11,000 clones, 70% to 80% of which show up once; around 30% is in the top ten. The sequencing here drew on CD4+ or CD8+ T cells sorted from blood, taken in a trial of the OX40 agonist ivuxolimab. Receptors originate from an adult with an advanced solid tumor such as melanoma, head and neck, liver or kidney cancer.

This clone appeared a few times. The genes are TRBV4-1 and TRBJ2-5; the match to TRBD2 covers 8 bases. From germline, CDR1 is MGHRA and CDR2 YSYEKL. J was trimmed by 3 bases and V by 2 bases; bases with no gene match: 11. The CDR3 runs 17 residues. The chain's CDR3 is CASSQSGTGLVKETQYF. The CDR3 DNA follows: TGCGCCAGCAGCCAATCTGGGACGGGACTAGTAAAAGAGACCCAGTACTTC.

This clone was picked up one time. The chain carries TRBV7-2 and TRBJ2-1; D uncertain. Germline V lookup: CDR1 SGHTA, CDR2 FQGNSA. Between the trimmed V and J ends, which lost 3 bases and 6 bases, there was a span of 6 bases. The length of the CDR3 is 12 residues. CDR3 in amino acids: CASSLGSNEQFF. The CDR3 bases are TGTGCCAGCAGCTTGGGGTCCAATGAGCAGTTCTTC. The entire variable domain, with the rest obtained from reference TRBV7-2 and TRBJ2-1, is as follows: GAGVSQSPSNKVTEKGKDVELRCDPISGHTALYWYRQSLGQGLEFLIYFQGNSAPDKSGLPSDRFSAERTGGSVSTLTIQRTQQEDSAVYLCASSLGSNEQFFGPGTRLTVL.

The rearrangement joins TRBV28 to TRBJ1-1, with TRBD1 as a possible D gene (5 bases). The CDR3 runs to 12 residues. Trimming stripped 10 bases from V and 6 bases from J, with 15 bases between. CDR1 MDHEN and CDR2 SYDVKM come from the germline V gene. The CDR3 DNA is TGTGCCATTAGGGGAGTAAGTGCTGAAGCTTTCTTT. Its protein is CAIRGVSAEAFF.

V and J are TRBV18 and TRBJ1-5; 10 bases match TRBD1. After removal of 6 bases from V and 5 bases from J, the junction contained 10 bases not matched to a gene. Germline V lookup: CDR1 KGHSH, CDR2 LQKENI. The CDR3 extends over 16 amino acids. The CDR3 loop is CASSPTGTGDYQPQHF. CDR3 nucleotides: TGTGCCAGCTCTCCCACCGGGACAGGGGATTATCAGCCCCAGCATTTT.

This clone has just a few counts. The genes are TRBV9 and TRBJ2-1; 7 positions agree with TRBD1. The J segment lost 6 bases and the V segment lost 0 bases, leaving 6 bases of the junction unmatched. Per the germline V gene, CDR1 is SGDLS and CDR2 is YYNGEE. The CDR3 covers 15 residues. DNA for the CDR3: TGTGCCAGCAGCGTAGCTCTAGACAGGGTCAATGAGCAGTTCTTC. Translated, it gives CASSVALDRVNEQFF. The whole variable domain, remainder taken from reference TRBV9 and TRBJ2-1, is DSGVTQTPKHLITATGQRVTLRCSPRSGDLSVYWYQQSLDQGLQFLIQYYNGEERAKGNILERFSAQQFPDLHSELNLSSLELGDSALYFCASSVALDRVNEQFFGPGTRLTVL.

In this sample, this clone turned up a few times. This rearrangement joins TRBV6-5 to TRBJ1-4; D ambiguous. CDR1 and CDR2 (germline): MNHEY, SVGAGI. V was clipped by 3 bases and J by 2 bases, with 7 bases between them. This CDR3 region has 14 residues. Written as DNA, the CDR3 is TGTGCCAGCAGTTATGGCGAGACTAATGAAAAACTGTTTTTT. Protein product: CASSYGETNEKLFF.